This TCR beta chain was identified during a study of cytomegalovirus exposure and HLA in healthy donors. About the research overall: Findings of an earlier analysis included 110 million or so unique TCR beta sequences from some 190 million T cells. General study results and limits: Highest at DRB1 and lowest at HLA-C, TCR association rates differed among HLA loci in a later analysis. Data from an earlier analysis indicated that most TCR beta V segments were productive either about 87% or about 30% of the time.

The CDR3 covers 15 residues. The V gene end was trimmed by 6 bases and the J gene end by 3 bases; junction bases not matched to a gene: 8. In germline, CDR1 is WNHNN, CDR2 SYGVQD (reference sequence). Comment on this clone: The antigen is not known.

Primers: 60 Vbeta forward and 13 Jbeta reverse. Sequenced by immunoSEQ multiplex PCR; TCRdb stores in-frame clones only, minus some. The sample has 150,000 to 250,000 clones, more than 65% seen once. V gene TRBV10-1 combines with J gene TRBJ2-1; the match to TRBD1 covers 7 bases. The sequencing sample was made of PBMCs. The sequence derives from a girl aged 5-17 years in good health and CMV-seropositive. The CDR3, as DNA: TGCGCCAGCAGCGCATCCGGGACAGTCTACAATGAGCAGTTCTTC. Its protein product is CASSASGTVYNEQFF.